This T cell receptor (beta chain) was identified in a study of T cells in Graves' hyperthyroidism and ophthalmopathy. Points from the study as a whole: Appearing also in blood were most of the thyroid clonotypes expanded above 0.001. The model's output predicted ophthalmopathy at a median of 6.5 months prior to onset.

The TCR beta CDR3 regions underwent amplification using RNA transcripts as the source. HTBI primers were used for first-round RT-PCR of the TCR CDR3. TCRdb re-derived calls from the multiplex PCR reads in MiXCR, one entry per CDR3 protein. The sample has roughly 350,000 distinct CDR3 sequences; approximately 14% are singletons. This clonotype was observed many times. The antigen is unknown. Inclusion characteristics of ophthalmopathy patients comprised a Clinical Activity Score of at least 3, a NOSPECS grade of at least 4, and duration under 3 months. This receptor was obtained from a woman between 40 and 55 years old with Graves' ophthalmopathy. Input material: blood.

CDR3 in DNA: TGTGCCAGCAGACCTTGGACAGGGTCTTCTGGAAACACCATATATTTT. This encodes CASRPWTGSSGNTIYF. The rearrangement links TRBV2 to TRBJ1-3, with 8 bases that match TRBD1. Germline CDR1 SNHLY, CDR2 FYNNEI. This CDR3 region has 16 residues. The V and J ends lost 6 bases and 1 base, in that order; junction bases with no gene match: 8. The full variable domain, with the rest looked up from reference TRBV2 and TRBJ1-3, is EPEVTQTPSHQVTQMGQEVILRCVPISNHLYFYWYRQILGQKVEFLVSFYNNEISEKSEIFDDQFSVERPDGSNFTLKIRSTKLEDSAMYFCASRPWTGSSGNTIYFGEGSWLTVV.